The next 15 T cell receptor beta chains were all read from a single sample in a study of beta chain features in type 1 diabetes (dated by TCRdb to 2016 to 2019). What the research found in general, with its limitations: In all four CD4+ subsets, TCRB CDR3 length was moderately but significantly shorter in type 1 diabetes patients.

Receptor libraries were prepared by the immunoSEQ multiplex PCR assay. The entire isolated RNA was reverse transcribed using the High Capacity cDNA Reverse Transcription Kit, and thus expressed TCRB transcripts were sequenced. This immuneACCESS table, as held by TCRdb, lists in-frame sequences with V and J called but not all clones. Of the missing ones, under half trace to an unresolved V gene in checked studies; the others have no known cause. Present in this sample are around 250,000 clones, approximately 13% of which were seen just once. Approximately 0.021% of the sample comes from the top ten. These receptors have no identified antigens. Sequencing input: naive CD4+ T cells from blood. The sample's cell subset or site label, in plain terms: true naive CD4+ T cells. All receptors derive from a young man with type 1 diabetes.

The CDR3 nucleotides read TGTGCCAGCAGTTCTCCCGATAGAGGAGGCTACACCTTC. As protein: CASSSPDRGGYTF. The V call is TRBV28, the J call TRBJ1-2; D gene unclear. There are 13 residues in the CDR3. V was cut by 4 bases and J by 8 bases, with 14 bases left in between. Germline V gives CDR1 MDHEN, CDR2 SYDVKM.

A few counts support this clone. The chain employs TRBV4-1 and TRBJ2-7, with D unresolved. The length of the CDR3 is 15 residues. CDR1 and CDR2 (germline): MGHRA, YSYEKL. Trimming pared 1 base from V and 0 bases from J, leaving 10 bases between. The chain's CDR3 is CASSQVRLNSYEQYF. The DNA of the CDR3 is TGCGCCAGCAGCCAAGTACGACTGAACTCCTACGAGCAGTACTTC.

The chain has TRBV30 and TRBJ1-2, with TRBD1 matching over 7 bases. Germline lookup yields CDR1 GTSNPN and CDR2 SVGIG (reference sequence). The CDR3 contains 13 residues. V was pared by 2 bases and J by 8 bases, with 8 bases of the junction left unmatched. CDR3 in amino acids: CAWSPMTGQGYTF. The CDR3 DNA is TGTGCCTGGAGTCCGATGACAGGGCAGGGCTACACCTTC.

Only a few counts were recorded for this clone. This chain uses TRBV5-1 with TRBJ2-1, with D perhaps TRBD2 (6 bases). Trimming took 0 bases from V and 1 from J, leaving 11 bases between them. In germline, CDR1 is SGHRS, CDR2 YFSETQ. This CDR3 has 16 amino acids. The DNA for the CDR3 is TGCGCCAGCAGCTTGGGACTAGTCGTGTCCTACAATGAGCAGTTCTTC. This translates into CASSLGLVVSYNEQFF.

The V gene is TRBV10-3, the J gene TRBJ1-2, with D maybe TRBD1 (5 bases). The CDR3 contains 13 residues. V was trimmed by 0 bases and J by 6 bases, leaving 8 bases between them. Germline lookup yields CDR1 ENHRY and CDR2 SYGVKD. The CDR3 DNA is TGTGCCATCAGTGAGTCAACAGGCAATGGCTACACCTTC. Residues: CAISESTGNGYTF.

This chain uses TRBV27 with TRBJ2-7, with D possibly matching TRBD2 (5 bases). The germline V and J ends were trimmed by 2 bases and 6 bases, with 11 bases remaining between them. Germline V gene lookup returns CDR1 MNHEY and CDR2 SMNVEV (reference sequence). The CDR3 spans 13 residues. The CDR3 here is CASSLEYRGEQYF. The CDR3 region has the DNA TGTGCCAGCAGTTTAGAGTACCGGGGCGAGCAGTACTTC.

This clone was counted a few times. The gene calls are TRBV2 and TRBJ1-2; 8 bases are shared with TRBD1. The CDR3 is 12 amino acids. CDR1 is SNHLY and CDR2 is FYNNEI in the germline V gene. After removal of 8 bases from V and 6 bases from J, the junction contained 5 bases not matched to a gene. In DNA, the CDR3 is TGTGCCAGCGGTAGACAGGGGCATGGCTACACCTTC. It is translated as CASGRQGHGYTF.

J is TRBJ2-1 and V is TRBV6-6; 11 bases fit TRBD2. V gave up 5 bases and J gave up 6 bases; unmatched junction bases: 6. CDR1 is MNHNY, CDR2 SVGAGI, per germline (reference sequence). The CDR3 is 15 residues long. In DNA form, the CDR3 reads TGTGCCAGCAGTGGAACCGGGACTAGCGGCAATGAGCAGTTCTTC. Protein: CASSGTGTSGNEQFF.

This clone was seen more than once but under ten times. V gene TRBV5-1 combines with J gene TRBJ2-6; the D is unclear. The ends were cut back, 6 bases at V and 0 bases at J, with 19 bases in the middle. CDR3 size: 18 residues. Germline V lookup: CDR1 SGHRS, CDR2 YFSETQ. The CDR3 DNA reads TGCGCCAGCACCTCGTCCCAGTACACGAACTCTGGGGCCAACGTCCTGACTTTC. It encodes CASTSSQYTNSGANVLTF.

The V call is TRBV2, the J call TRBJ2-2, with D hard to call. Trimming took 5 bases from V and 1 from J, leaving 11 bases between them. Germline CDR1 reads SNHLY; CDR2 reads FYNNEI. The CDR3 extends over 15 amino acids. CDR3 in amino acids: CASSQVPGNTGELFF. The CDR3 DNA sequence: TGTGCCAGCAGTCAGGTCCCCGGGAACACCGGGGAGCTGTTTTTT.

The rearrangement uses TRBV6-1 and TRBJ1-5; D unresolved. Germline CDR1 and CDR2: MNHNS and SASEGT. The CDR3 runs to 18 residues. With 3 bases removed from V and 0 bases from J, the gap between germline ends came to 18 bases. The CDR3 DNA reads as TGTGCCAGCAGTGATGAGGTCCCCCGGGGATATAGCAATCAGCCCCAGCATTTT. It translates to CASSDEVPRGYSNQPQHF.

There are a few counts of this clone. V gene TRBV9 combines with J gene TRBJ1-1; D remains ambiguous. Germline V gene data show CDR1 as SGDLS and CDR2 as YYNGEE. The CDR3 contains 13 residues. V was cut by 3 bases and J by 7 bases, with 13 bases left in between. The CDR3 is CASSATVAGEAFF. The CDR3 region has the DNA TGTGCCAGCAGCGCTACAGTCGCGGGTGAAGCTTTCTTT. The full variable domain, rest sourced from reference TRBV9 and TRBJ1-1, is DSGVTQTPKHLITATGQRVTLRCSPRSGDLSVYWYQQSLDQGLQFLIQYYNGEERAKGNILERFSAQQFPDLHSELNLSSLELGDSALYFCASSATVAGEAFFGQGTRLTVV.

The chain employs TRBV5-4 and TRBJ1-5; no definite D call. Between the trimmed V and J ends, which lost 1 base and 7 bases, there was a span of 9 bases. The CDR3 is 13 amino acids. Germline V gene sequence: CDR1 SGHNT, CDR2 YYREEE (reference sequence). Here the CDR3 DNA reads TGTGCCAGCAGCTTGTCAGGTGGACAGCCCCAGCATTTT. Translation gives CASSLSGGQPQHF.

V usage is TRBV25-1 and J usage is TRBJ1-2, with D unresolved. The V end was cut by 6 bases, the J end by 0 bases, with 5 bases between. The CDR3 length is 12 residues. Per germline, CDR1 MGHDK and CDR2 SYGVNS. The CDR3 spells CASRDTNYGYTF. The CDR3 DNA follows: TGTGCCAGCAGAGACACTAACTATGGCTACACCTTC.

The chain employs TRBV7-2 and TRBJ1-1, with D tentatively TRBD1 (6 bases). The germline CDR1 and CDR2 sequences are SGHTA and FQGNSA. The V gene lost 5 bases and the J gene lost 5 bases, with 18 bases spanning the gap. This CDR3 spans 15 amino acids. The CDR3 sequence: CASSRPRGGPTEAFF. The CDR3 DNA reads as TGTGCCAGCAGCCGGCCTCGGGGGGGGCCGACTGAAGCTTTCTTT.